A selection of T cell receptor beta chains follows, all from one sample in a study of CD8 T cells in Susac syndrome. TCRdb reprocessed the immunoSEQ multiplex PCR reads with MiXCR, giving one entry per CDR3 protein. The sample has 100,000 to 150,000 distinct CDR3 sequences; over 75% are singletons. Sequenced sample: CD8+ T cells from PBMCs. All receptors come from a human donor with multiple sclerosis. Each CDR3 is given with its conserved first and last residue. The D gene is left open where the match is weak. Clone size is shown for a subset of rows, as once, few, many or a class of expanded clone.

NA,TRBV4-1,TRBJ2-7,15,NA,TGCGCCAGCAGCCTTGGCCTAGGCGCTTCCTACGAGCAGTACTTC,CASSLGLGASYEQYF
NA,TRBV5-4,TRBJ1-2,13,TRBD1,TGTGCCAGCAGCTTGGGGACAGGGGGCGGCTACACCTTC,CASSLGTGGGYTF
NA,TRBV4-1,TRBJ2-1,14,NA,TGCGCCAGCAGTAGTCAAGGGGGACACAATGAGCAGTTCTTC,CASSSQGGHNEQFF
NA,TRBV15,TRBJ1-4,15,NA,TGTGCCACCAGCACCGCCCGGGACTTAGAGGAAAAACTGTTTTTT,CATSTARDLEEKLFF
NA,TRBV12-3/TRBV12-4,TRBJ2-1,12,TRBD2,TGTGCCAGTTCCGGACTAGCGGGAATCAGTTTCTTC,CASSGLAGISFF
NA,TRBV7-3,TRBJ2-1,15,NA,TGTGCCAGCAGCTTAAGCCTGAGCTCCTACAATGAGCAGTTCTTC,CASSLSLSSYNEQFF
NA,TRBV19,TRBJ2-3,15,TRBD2,TGTGCCAGTGCGACGGTAGCGGGGTACACAGATACGCAGTATTTT,CASATVAGYTDTQYF
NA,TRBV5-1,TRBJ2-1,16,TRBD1,TGCGCCAGCAGCCCTATTCCCGGGACAGGGTCCAATGAGCAGTTCTTC,CASSPIPGTGSNEQFF
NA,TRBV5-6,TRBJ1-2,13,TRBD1,TGTGCCAGCAGCGGACAGGGGTCGTATGGCTACACCTTC,CASSGQGSYGYTF
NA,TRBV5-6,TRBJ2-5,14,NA,TGTGCCGGCAGCGTCGACAGCAATGAAGAGACCCAGTACTTC,CAGSVDSNEETQYF
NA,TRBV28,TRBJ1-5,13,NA,TGTGCCAGCAGTTTTTGGGTGAATCAGCCCCAGCATTTT,CASSFWVNQPQHF
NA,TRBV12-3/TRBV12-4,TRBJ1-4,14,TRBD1,TGTGCCAGCAGCACCGGGACAGTGGGCGAAAAACTGTCTTTT,CASSTGTVGEKLSF
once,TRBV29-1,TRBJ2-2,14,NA,TGCAGCGTTGTTATACCCCTGAGCACCGGGGAGCTGCTTTTT,CSVVIPLSTGELLF
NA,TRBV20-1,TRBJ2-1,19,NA,TGCAGTGCTCATCCCTCCTCCCTCCCTTGGGCCCCGACCTACAATGAGCAGTTCTTC,CSAHPSSLPWAPTYNEQFF
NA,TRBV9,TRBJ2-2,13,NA,TGTGCCAGCAGCGTAGGGGGAACCGGGGAGCTGTTTTTT,CASSVGGTGELFF
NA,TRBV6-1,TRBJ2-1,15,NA,TGTGCCAGCATCCCAGCTCCGGGATTAGACAATGAGCAGTTCTTC,CASIPAPGLDNEQFF